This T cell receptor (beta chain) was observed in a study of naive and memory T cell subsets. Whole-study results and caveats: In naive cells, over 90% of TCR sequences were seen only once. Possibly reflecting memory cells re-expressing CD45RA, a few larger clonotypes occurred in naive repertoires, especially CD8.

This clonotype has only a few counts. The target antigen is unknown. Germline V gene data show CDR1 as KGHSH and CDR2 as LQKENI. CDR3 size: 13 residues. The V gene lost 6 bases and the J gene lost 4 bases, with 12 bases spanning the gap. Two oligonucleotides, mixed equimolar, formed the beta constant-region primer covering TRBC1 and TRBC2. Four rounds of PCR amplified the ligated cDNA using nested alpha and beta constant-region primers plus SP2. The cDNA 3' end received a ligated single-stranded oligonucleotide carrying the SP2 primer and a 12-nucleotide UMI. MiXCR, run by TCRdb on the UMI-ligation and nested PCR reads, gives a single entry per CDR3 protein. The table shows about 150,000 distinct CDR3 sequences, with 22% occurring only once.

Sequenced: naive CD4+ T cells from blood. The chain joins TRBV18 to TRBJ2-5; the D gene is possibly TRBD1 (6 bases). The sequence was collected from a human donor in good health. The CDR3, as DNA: TGTGCCAGCTCCAGGGACATCGGAGAGACCCAGTACTTC. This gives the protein CASSRDIGETQYF.